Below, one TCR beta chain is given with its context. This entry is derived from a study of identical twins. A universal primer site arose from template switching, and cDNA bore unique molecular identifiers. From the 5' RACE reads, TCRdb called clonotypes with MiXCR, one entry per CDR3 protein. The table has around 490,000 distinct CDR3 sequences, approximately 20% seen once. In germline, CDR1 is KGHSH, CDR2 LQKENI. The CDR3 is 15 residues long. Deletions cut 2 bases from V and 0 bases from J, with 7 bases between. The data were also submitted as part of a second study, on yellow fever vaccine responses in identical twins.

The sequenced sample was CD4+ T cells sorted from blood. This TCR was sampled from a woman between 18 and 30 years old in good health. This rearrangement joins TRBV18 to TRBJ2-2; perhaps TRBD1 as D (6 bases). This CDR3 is CASSPTGPNTGELFF. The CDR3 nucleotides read TGTGCCAGCTCACCAACAGGGCCGAACACCGGGGAGCTGTTTTTT. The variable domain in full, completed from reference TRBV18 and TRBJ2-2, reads NAGVMQNPRHLVRRRGQEARLRCSPMKGHSHVYWYRQLPEEGLKFMVYLQKENIIDESGMPKERFSAEFPKEGPSILRIQQVVRGDSAAYFCASSPTGPNTGELFFGEGSRLTVL.